The 9 T cell receptor beta chains below were found in one sample sequenced in a study of human T cells and chemical hapten exposure. Specified time point: patch test 2, 6 weeks after DPC sensitization. Described treatment: therapeutic diphenylcyclopropenone sensitization with weekly scalp DPC. TCRdb processed the RACE reads anew with MiXCR; each CDR3 protein has one entry. The data contain about 40,000 distinct CDR3 sequences, 8.9% of them singletons. This specimen was whole blood, taken in connection with sensitization to the hapten diphenylcyclopropenone (DPC). These TCRs come from a woman in her 40s with alopecia areata. Some clones in this sample may be carry-over from other donors' samples.

Ten or more counts support this clonotype. This chain links TRBV30 with TRBJ2-2; D tentatively reads TRBD1 or TRBD2 (5 bases each). CDR3 size: 15 residues. Between the trimmed V and J ends, which lost 0 bases and 3 bases, there was a span of 11 bases. Germline-derived CDR1 and CDR2 are GTSNPN and SVGIG (reference sequence). The CDR3 DNA follows: TGTGCCTGGAGTGTGAGGGGCCGGGACACCGGGGAGCTGTTTTTT. Its protein product is CAWSVRGRDTGELFF.

This clonotype has ten or more counts. The chain recombines TRBV20-1 with TRBJ1-1; 7 nucleotides agree with TRBD1. The germline V gene encodes CDR1 DFQATT and CDR2 SNEGSKA (reference sequence). The CDR3 length is 14 residues. The trim removed 6 bases at V and 1 base at J, leaving 8 bases unmatched. The chain's CDR3 is CSALAGTANTEAFF. In nucleotides, the CDR3 is TGCAGTGCCCTGGCCGGGACAGCGAACACTGAAGCTTTCTTT.

This clonotype appeared many times. V is TRBV5-1 and J is TRBJ2-5, with 10 positions matching TRBD2. The ends lost 4 bases at V and 4 bases at J; junction bases unmatched: 4. CDR1 is SGHRS and CDR2 is YFSETQ in the germline V gene. This CDR3 contains 14 residues. The CDR3 bases are TGCGCCAGCAGCGGAAGGACTAGCGGAGAGACCCAGTACTTC. The encoded protein is CASSGRTSGETQYF.

This clonotype occurred many times. The genes are TRBV13 and TRBJ2-3; TRBD2 agrees at 8 bases. CDR1 is PRHDT, CDR2 FYEKMQ, per germline (reference sequence). The CDR3 is 18 residues long. Trimming at V came to 3 bases and at J to 1 base, leaving 12 bases not matched to a gene. The CDR3 sequence: CASSFRVPLAGRTDTQYF. For the CDR3, the DNA is TGTGCCAGCAGCTTTAGGGTTCCGCTAGCGGGTCGCACAGATACGCAGTATTTT.

This clonotype was counted at least ten times. The chain employs TRBV6-5 and TRBJ1-1, with 9 positions matching TRBD1. After removal of 5 bases from V and 3 bases from J, the junction contained 4 bases not matched to a gene. The CDR3 contains 14 residues. Germline CDR1 MNHEY, CDR2 SVGAGI. The CDR3, as DNA: TGTGCCAGCAGTCCCGGGACAGGGTACACTGAAGCTTTCTTT. It encodes CASSPGTGYTEAFF.

This clonotype was observed many times. This chain connects TRBV29-1 to TRBJ2-7; 7 bases align to TRBD1. This CDR3 region has 13 residues. Germline assignment: CDR1 SQVTM and CDR2 ANQGSEA. The trim removed 6 bases at V and 7 bases at J, leaving 12 bases unmatched. The CDR3 region is CSVYKDRSGEQYF. The CDR3, as DNA: TGCAGCGTCTATAAGGACAGGTCGGGGGAGCAGTACTTC.

This sequence joins TRBV28 and TRBJ1-4; 7 nucleotides align to TRBD1. The junction had 3 bases not matched to a gene; V was cut back by 11 bases and J by 0 bases. Germline V lookup: CDR1 MDHEN, CDR2 SYDVKM. This CDR3 spans 13 amino acids. CDR3 region: CAATGATNEKLFF. CDR3 nucleotide sequence: TGTGCCGCAACAGGGGCAACTAATGAAAAACTGTTTTTT.

Turning to this clonotype: This clone may be a read error of a much larger clone one base away. This chain links TRBV2 with TRBJ2-1, with unresolved D. CDR3 size: 12 residues. Germline lookup yields CDR1 SNHLY and CDR2 FYNNEI. The CDR3 is CVSCERFDEQFF. The CDR3 DNA is TGTGTCAGCTGTGAGAGATTCGATGAGCAGTTCTTC.

Many counts were recorded for this clonotype. The V gene is TRBV4-2, the J gene TRBJ2-3, with 10 bases aligning to TRBD2. In germline, CDR1 is LGHNA, CDR2 YNFKEQ. The CDR3 totals 16 residues. V trimming: 0 bases; J trimming: 4 bases; junction bases outside the gene matches: 4. CDR3 amino acids: CASSQDPAGGPDTQYF. The CDR3 coding sequence is TGTGCCAGCAGCCAAGACCCAGCGGGGGGGCCAGATACGCAGTATTTT.